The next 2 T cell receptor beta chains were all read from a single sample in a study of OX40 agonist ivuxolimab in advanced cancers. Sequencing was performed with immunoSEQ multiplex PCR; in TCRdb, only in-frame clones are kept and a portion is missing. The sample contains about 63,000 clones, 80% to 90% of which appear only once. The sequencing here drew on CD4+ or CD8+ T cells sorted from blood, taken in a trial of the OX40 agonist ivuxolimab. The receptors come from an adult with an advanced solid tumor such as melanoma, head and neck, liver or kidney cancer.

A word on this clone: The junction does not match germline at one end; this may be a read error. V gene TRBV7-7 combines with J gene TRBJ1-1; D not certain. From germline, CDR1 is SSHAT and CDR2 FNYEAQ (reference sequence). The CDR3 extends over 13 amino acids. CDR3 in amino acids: CASSLDKNTEAFF. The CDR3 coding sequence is TGTGCTAGCAGCCTTGACAAGAACACTGAAGCTTTCTTT. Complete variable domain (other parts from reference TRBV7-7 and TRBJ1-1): GAGVSQSPRYKVTKRGQDVTLRCDPISSHATLYWYQQALGQGPEFLTYFNYEAQPDKSGLPSDRFSAERPEGSISTLTIQRTEQRDSAMYRCASSLDKNTEAFFGQGTRLTVV.

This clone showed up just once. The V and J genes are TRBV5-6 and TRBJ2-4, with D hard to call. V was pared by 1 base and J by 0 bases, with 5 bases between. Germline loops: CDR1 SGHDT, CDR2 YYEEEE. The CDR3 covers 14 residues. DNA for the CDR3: TGTGCCAGCAGCTTGAGAGGAGCCAAAAACATTCAGTACTTC. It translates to CASSLRGAKNIQYF.